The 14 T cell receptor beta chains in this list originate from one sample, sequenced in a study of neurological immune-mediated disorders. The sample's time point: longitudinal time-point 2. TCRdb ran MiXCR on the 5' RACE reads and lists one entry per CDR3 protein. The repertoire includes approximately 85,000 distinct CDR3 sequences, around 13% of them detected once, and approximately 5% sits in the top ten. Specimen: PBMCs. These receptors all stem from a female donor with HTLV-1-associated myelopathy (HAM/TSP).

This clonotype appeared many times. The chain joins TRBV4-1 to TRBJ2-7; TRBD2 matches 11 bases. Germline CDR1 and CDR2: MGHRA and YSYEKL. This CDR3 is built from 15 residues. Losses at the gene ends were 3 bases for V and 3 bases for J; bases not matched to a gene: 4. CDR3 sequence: CASSHPSGGFYEQYF. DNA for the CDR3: TGCGCCAGCAGCCACCCTAGCGGGGGGTTCTACGAGCAGTACTTC.

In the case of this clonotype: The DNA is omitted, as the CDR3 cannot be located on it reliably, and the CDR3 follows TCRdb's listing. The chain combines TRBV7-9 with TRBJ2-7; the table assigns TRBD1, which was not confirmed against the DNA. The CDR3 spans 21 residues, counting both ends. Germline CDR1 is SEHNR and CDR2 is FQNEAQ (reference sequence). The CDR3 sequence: CASSFYICSARGSGTAYEQYF.

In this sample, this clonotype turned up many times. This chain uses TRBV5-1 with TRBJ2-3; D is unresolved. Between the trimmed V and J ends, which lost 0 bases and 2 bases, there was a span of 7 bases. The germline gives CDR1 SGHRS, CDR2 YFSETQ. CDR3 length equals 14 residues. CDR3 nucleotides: TGCGCCAGCAGCTTGGATCAGGTCACAGATACGCAGTATTTT. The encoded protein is CASSLDQVTDTQYF. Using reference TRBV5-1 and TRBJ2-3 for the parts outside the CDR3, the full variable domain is KAGVTQTPRYLIKTRGQQVTLSCSPISGHRSVSWYQQTPGQGLQFLFEYFSETQRNKGNFPGRFSGRQFSNSRSEMNVSTLELGDSALYLCASSLDQVTDTQYFGPGTRLTVL.

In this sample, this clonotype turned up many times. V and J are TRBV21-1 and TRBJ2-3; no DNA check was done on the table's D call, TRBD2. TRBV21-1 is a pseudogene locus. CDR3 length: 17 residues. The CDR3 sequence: CASSSIVRLAGADTQYF. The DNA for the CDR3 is TGTGCCAGCAGCTCAATTGTAAGACTAGCGGGGGCGGATACGCAGTATTTT.

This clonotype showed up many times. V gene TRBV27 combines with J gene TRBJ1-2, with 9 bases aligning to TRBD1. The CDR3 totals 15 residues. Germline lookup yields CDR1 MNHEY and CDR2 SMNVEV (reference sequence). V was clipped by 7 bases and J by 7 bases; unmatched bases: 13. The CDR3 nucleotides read TGTGCCAGCAAGCTCCGGGACAGGGACTTCGTTGGCTACACCTTC. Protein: CASKLRDRDFVGYTF.

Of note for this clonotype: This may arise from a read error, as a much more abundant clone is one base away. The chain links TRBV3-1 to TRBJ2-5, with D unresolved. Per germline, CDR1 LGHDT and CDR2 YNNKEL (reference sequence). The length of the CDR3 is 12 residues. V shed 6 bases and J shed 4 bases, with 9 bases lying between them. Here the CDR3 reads CASRSGGETQYF. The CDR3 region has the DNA TGTGCCAGCAGAAGTGGCGGAGAGACCCAGTACTTC.

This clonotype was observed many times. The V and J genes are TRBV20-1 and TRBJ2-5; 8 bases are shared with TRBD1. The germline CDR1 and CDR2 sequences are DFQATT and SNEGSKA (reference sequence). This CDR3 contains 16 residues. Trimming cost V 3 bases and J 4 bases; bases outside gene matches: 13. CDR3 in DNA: TGCAGTGCTAGTGGCGTACAGGGGGTTGAGGGAGAGACCCAGTACTTC. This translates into CSASGVQGVEGETQYF.

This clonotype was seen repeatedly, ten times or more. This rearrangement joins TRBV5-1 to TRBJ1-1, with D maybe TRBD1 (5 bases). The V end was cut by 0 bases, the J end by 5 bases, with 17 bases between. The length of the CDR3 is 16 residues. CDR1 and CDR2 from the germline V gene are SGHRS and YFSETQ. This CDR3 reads CASSLVEGRSVTEAFF. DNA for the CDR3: TGCGCCAGCAGCTTGGTGGAGGGGCGAAGTGTGACTGAAGCTTTCTTT.

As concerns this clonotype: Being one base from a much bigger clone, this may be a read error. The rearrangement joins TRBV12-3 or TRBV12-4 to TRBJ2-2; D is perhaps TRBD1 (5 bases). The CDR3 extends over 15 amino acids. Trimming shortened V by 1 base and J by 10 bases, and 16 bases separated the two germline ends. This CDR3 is CASSLDRQGNLELFF. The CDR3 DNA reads TGTGCCAGCAGTTTAGATCGCCAGGGAAATTTGGAGCTGTTTTTT.

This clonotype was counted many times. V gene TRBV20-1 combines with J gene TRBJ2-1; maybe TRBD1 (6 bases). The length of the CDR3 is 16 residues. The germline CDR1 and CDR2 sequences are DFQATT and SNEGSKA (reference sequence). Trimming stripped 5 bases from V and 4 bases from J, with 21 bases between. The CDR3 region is CSAATTQGTFYNEQFF. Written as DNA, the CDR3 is TGCAGTGCTGCGACCACACAGGGCACCTTTTACAATGAGCAGTTCTTC.

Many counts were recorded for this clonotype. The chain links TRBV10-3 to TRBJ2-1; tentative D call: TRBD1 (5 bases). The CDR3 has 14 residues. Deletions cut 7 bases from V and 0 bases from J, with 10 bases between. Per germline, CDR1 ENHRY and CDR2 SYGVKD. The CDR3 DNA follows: TGTGCCATCAAGACAGACAGCTCCTACAATGAGCAGTTCTTC. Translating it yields CAIKTDSSYNEQFF.

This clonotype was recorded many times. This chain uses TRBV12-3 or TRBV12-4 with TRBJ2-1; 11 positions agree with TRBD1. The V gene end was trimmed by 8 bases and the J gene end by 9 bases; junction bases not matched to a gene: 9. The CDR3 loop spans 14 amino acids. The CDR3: CASLGQGAGTEQFF. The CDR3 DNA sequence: TGTGCCAGCCTCGGACAGGGGGCGGGCACTGAGCAGTTCTTC.

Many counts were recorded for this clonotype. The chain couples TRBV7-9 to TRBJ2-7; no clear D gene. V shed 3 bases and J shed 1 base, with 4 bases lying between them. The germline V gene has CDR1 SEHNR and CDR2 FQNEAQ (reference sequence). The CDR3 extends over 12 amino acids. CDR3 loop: CASSFGSYEQYF. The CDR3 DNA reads TGTGCCAGCAGCTTCGGGTCCTACGAGCAGTACTTC. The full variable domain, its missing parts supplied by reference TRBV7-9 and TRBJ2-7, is DTGVSQNPRHKITKRGQNVTFRCDPISEHNRLYWYRQTLGQGPEFLTYFQNEAQLEKSRLLSDRFSAERPKGSFSTLEIQRTEQGDSAMYLCASSFGSYEQYFGPGTRLTVT.

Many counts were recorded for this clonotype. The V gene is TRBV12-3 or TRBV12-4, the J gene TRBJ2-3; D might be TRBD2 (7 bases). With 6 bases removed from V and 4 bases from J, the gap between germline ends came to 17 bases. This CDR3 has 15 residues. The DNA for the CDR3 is TGTGCCAGCAGCCTCAGGACGGGGGGCTCAGATACGCAGTATTTT. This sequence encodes CASSLRTGGSDTQYF.